Presented here are 30 T cell receptor beta chains from one specimen sequenced in a study of OX40 agonist ivuxolimab in advanced cancers. TCRdb's table, derived via immunoSEQ multiplex PCR, lists solely in-frame clones and lacks some. This table has 95,000 to 100,000 clones, approximately 83% appearing once. The source material was CD4+ or CD8+ T cells sorted from blood, sampled in a trial of the OX40 agonist ivuxolimab. Receptor source: an adult with an advanced solid tumor such as melanoma, head and neck, liver or kidney cancer.

The CDR3 region has the DNA TGTGCCAGCAGCTCTAGACAGGAGATCTACGAGCAGTACTTC. Translation: CASSSRQEIYEQYF. This rearrangement joins TRBV7-6 to TRBJ2-7, with D perhaps matching TRBD1 (6 bases). CDR3 size: 14 residues. Germline V gene sequence: CDR1 SGHVS, CDR2 FNYEAQ. V gave up 4 bases and J gave up 3 bases, with 13 bases separating them.

The chain links TRBV28 to TRBJ1-2; no reliable D call. V was clipped by 3 bases and J by 6 bases, with 5 bases between them. The germline V gene encodes CDR1 MDHEN and CDR2 SYDVKM. This CDR3 comprises 11 residues. The chain's CDR3 is CASSFKDGYTF. As DNA, the CDR3 is TGTGCCAGCAGTTTCAAAGATGGCTACACCTTC.

The chain recombines TRBV19 with TRBJ1-1; 9 bases are a match to TRBD1. V trimming: 3 bases; J trimming: 4 bases; junction bases outside the gene matches: 3. This CDR3 is built from 14 residues. From germline, CDR1 is LNHDA and CDR2 SQIVND (reference sequence). This chain's CDR3 is CASSMTGGGTEAFF. The DNA for the CDR3 is TGTGCCAGTAGTATGACAGGGGGAGGCACTGAAGCTTTCTTT.

CDR3 in amino acids: CASSKGSQQETQYF. The CDR3 bases are TGCGCCAGCAGCAAAGGCTCACAACAAGAGACCCAGTACTTC. This chain joins TRBV5-1 and TRBJ2-5, with no clear D. V was clipped by 4 bases and J by 2 bases, with 12 bases between them. The CDR3 runs to 14 residues. The germline V gene has CDR1 SGHRS and CDR2 YFSETQ.

V usage is TRBV12-5 and J usage is TRBJ2-2; 9 nucleotides line up with TRBD1. The length of the CDR3 is 16 residues. Trimming removed 0 bases from V and 6 bases from J; junction bases left unmatched: 5. Germline V gene data show CDR1 as LGHNT and CDR2 as FRNRAP. CDR3 DNA: TGTGCTAGTGGTTTGGTAGAGACAGGGGGTCCCGGGGAGCTGTTTTTT. Amino acids: CASGLVETGGPGELFF.

The chain links TRBV7-9 to TRBJ2-6; tentatively, D is TRBD1 (6 bases). The CDR3 extends over 17 amino acids. The V gene lost 6 bases and the J gene lost 0 bases, with 15 bases spanning the gap. CDR1 is SEHNR, CDR2 FQNEAQ, per germline (reference sequence). As DNA, the CDR3 is TGTGCCAGCAGAGCGGACAGAATCCTCTCTGGGGCCAACGTCCTGACTTTC. Its translation is CASRADRILSGANVLTF.

This rearrangement joins TRBV7-2 to TRBJ1-1; 8 bases agree with TRBD1. The CDR3 covers 15 residues. V gave up 4 bases and J gave up 2 bases; unmatched junction bases: 6. Germline V gene sequence: CDR1 SGHTA, CDR2 FQGNSA. CDR3 sequence reads: CASSYRQGQNTEAFF. CDR3 nucleotide sequence: TGTGCCAGCAGCTATCGACAGGGGCAAAACACTGAAGCTTTCTTT.

This chain connects TRBV4-1 to TRBJ2-7; 10 nucleotides line up with TRBD2. Germline V gene lookup returns CDR1 MGHRA and CDR2 YSYEKL. The ends lost 5 bases at V and 5 bases at J; junction bases unmatched: 12. This CDR3 is built from 16 residues. As DNA, the CDR3 is TGCGCCAGCAGCTCCGGGGTGACTAGCGGGCTCCACGAGCAGTACTTC. It specifies CASSSGVTSGLHEQYF.

This clone was counted between two and nine times. The chain combines TRBV10-1 with TRBJ2-5; 12 positions match TRBD2. Germline V gene lookup returns CDR1 WNHNN and CDR2 SYGVQD (reference sequence). V was clipped by 5 bases and J by 3 bases; unmatched bases: 10. The length of the CDR3 is 17 residues. In DNA form, the CDR3 reads TGCGCCAGCAGTAGAACCGGACTAGCGGGGAGAGAAGAGACCCAGTACTTC. Protein: CASSRTGLAGREETQYF.

The CDR3 DNA reads as TGTGCCAGCAGCCCCACCGGGGGGGGACTAGCGGCTTTCTTT. Translated, it gives CASSPTGGGLAAFF. V usage is TRBV11-2 and J usage is TRBJ1-1; maybe TRBD1 (5 bases). The CDR3 is 14 residues long. V was pared by 5 bases and J by 11 bases, with 21 bases between. The germline gives CDR1 SGHAT, CDR2 FQNNGV.

J is TRBJ1-2 and V is TRBV25-1; D is undetermined. The CDR3 contains 14 residues. Germline CDR1 is MGHDK and CDR2 is SYGVNS. V lost 5 bases, J lost 5 bases, and 15 bases lay in between. CDR3 sequence (DNA): TGTGCCAGCAGTTCAGGCCGACTCTCATATGGCTACACCTTC. Encoded protein: CASSSGRLSYGYTF.

A single count supports this clone. The J gene is TRBJ1-2, the V gene TRBV4-3; D gene unclear. Trimming pared 0 bases from V and 5 bases from J, leaving 13 bases between. The germline gives CDR1 LGHNA, CDR2 YSLEER. CDR3 length: 15 residues. CDR3 coding DNA: TGCGCCAGCAGCCAAGATAAGGTCAGCCTTTATGGCTACACCTTC. It yields the protein CASSQDKVSLYGYTF.

The gene calls are TRBV10-2 and TRBJ2-6; D perhaps matches TRBD1 (5 bases). Germline V CDR1 and CDR2: WSHSY, SAAADI. The CDR3 is 14 amino acids. Trimming removed 6 bases at V and 2 bases at J, with 8 bases between. This CDR3 reads CASSDRTGANVLTF. The CDR3, as DNA: TGCGCCAGCAGCGACAGAACTGGGGCCAACGTCCTGACTTTC.

This clone was recorded once. The J gene is TRBJ2-7, the V gene TRBV27; TRBD1 is a possible D gene (5 bases). Germline V gene sequence: CDR1 MNHEY, CDR2 SMNVEV (reference sequence). CDR3 length: 14 residues. The V end lost 3 bases, the J end lost 3 bases, and 12 bases lay between the germline ends. The CDR3 region is CASSFPGNGYEQYF. As DNA, the CDR3 is TGTGCCAGCAGTTTCCCAGGGAACGGCTACGAGCAGTACTTC.

V is TRBV9 and J is TRBJ2-2; the D gene is possibly TRBD2 (5 bases). The CDR3 is 15 amino acids. Trimming took 1 base from V and 2 from J, leaving 9 bases between them. Germline-derived CDR1 and CDR2 are SGDLS and YYNGEE. The chain's CDR3 is CASSVFGGNTGELFF. In nucleotides, the CDR3 is TGTGCCAGCAGCGTATTTGGAGGAAACACCGGGGAGCTGTTTTTT. The variable domain in full, with the rest retrieved from reference TRBV9 and TRBJ2-2, is DSGVTQTPKHLITATGQRVTLRCSPRSGDLSVYWYQQSLDQGLQFLIQYYNGEERAKGNILERFSAQQFPDLHSELNLSSLELGDSALYFCASSVFGGNTGELFFGEGSRLTVL.

Only one count was recorded for this clone. The rearrangement uses TRBV9 and TRBJ1-4; 9 positions match TRBD1. The V gene's germline CDR1 is SGDLS and CDR2 YYNGEE. V gave up 0 bases and J gave up 8 bases; unmatched junction bases: 5. There are 15 residues in the CDR3. For the CDR3, the DNA is TGTGCCAGCAGCGTAGGGGACAGGGATCGGGAAAAACTGTTTTTT. As protein: CASSVGDRDREKLFF.

The gene calls are TRBV19 and TRBJ2-3; TRBD2 aligns across 8 bases. V trimming: 3 bases; J trimming: 1 base; junction bases outside the gene matches: 15. CDR3 length equals 19 residues. Germline-derived CDR1 and CDR2 are LNHDA and SQIVND (reference sequence). The CDR3 region has the DNA TGTGCCAGTAGTATGGCGAGCGGGGGCCCAATGATTGGCACAGATACGCAGTATTTT. It encodes CASSMASGGPMIGTDTQYF.

This clone was recorded a few times. The chain combines TRBV27 with TRBJ1-1; D gene uncertain. Trimming stripped 8 bases from V and 1 base from J, with 5 bases between. CDR1 and CDR2 (germline): MNHEY, SMNVEV (reference sequence). This CDR3 is 11 amino acids long. For the CDR3, the DNA is TGTGCCAGCGCACAGAACACTGAAGCTTTCTTT. Translated: CASAQNTEAFF.

The chain links TRBV28 to TRBJ2-2; 12 nucleotides align to TRBD1. V shed 6 bases, J shed 1 base, and the junction held 3 bases outside the gene matches. The CDR3 spans 16 residues. In germline, CDR1 is MDHEN, CDR2 SYDVKM. Here the CDR3 reads CASRGDRGLNTGELFF. As DNA, the CDR3 is TGTGCCAGCAGGGGGGACAGGGGGCTGAACACCGGGGAGCTGTTTTTT. Full variable domain (rest looked up from reference TRBV28 and TRBJ2-2): DVKVTQSSRYLVKRTGEKVFLECVQDMDHENMFWYRQDPGLGLRLIYFSYDVKMKEKGDIPEGYSVSREKKERFSLILESASTNQTSMYLCASRGDRGLNTGELFFGEGSRLTVL.

The CDR3: CASSTGTLYNEQFF. Here the CDR3 DNA reads TGTGCCAGCAGCACCGGGACTCTCTACAATGAGCAGTTCTTC. The V call is TRBV5-8, the J call TRBJ2-1; tentative D call: TRBD2 (6 bases). V lost 4 bases to trimming and J lost 3 bases, with 11 bases between them. The CDR3 runs 14 residues. The germline V gene has CDR1 SGHTS and CDR2 YDEGEE. The variable domain in full, completed from reference TRBV5-8 and TRBJ2-1, reads EAGVTQSPTHLIKTRGQQATLRCSPISGHTSVYWYQQALGLGLQFLLWYDEGEERNRGNFPPRFSGRQFPNYSSELNVNALELEDSALYLCASSTGTLYNEQFFGPGTRLTVL.

The J gene is TRBJ2-3, the V gene TRBV5-4; possible D gene TRBD1, 6 bases. CDR3 length equals 16 residues. The germline V and J ends were trimmed by 4 bases and 2 bases, with 17 bases remaining between them. In germline, CDR1 is SGHNT, CDR2 YYREEE (reference sequence). CDR3: CASSPDGQPYTDTQYF. The CDR3 region has the DNA TGTGCCAGCAGCCCCGACGGACAGCCCTACACAGATACGCAGTATTTT.

This rearrangement joins TRBV15 to TRBJ2-1, with D perhaps matching TRBD2 (5 bases). The CDR3 runs 15 residues. With 10 bases removed from V and 0 bases from J, the gap between germline ends came to 16 bases. CDR1 and CDR2 from the germline V gene are LNHNV and YYDKDF (reference sequence). The CDR3 DNA reads TGTGCCATCCTAGGACGGAGGAGCTCCTACAATGAGCAGTTCTTC. Its protein product is CAILGRRSSYNEQFF.

In its sample, this clone was seen once. The gene calls are TRBV9 and TRBJ2-2; D call uncertain. This CDR3 is built from 15 residues. From germline, CDR1 is SGDLS and CDR2 YYNGEE. Trimming cost V 1 base and J 4 bases, with 11 bases left between them. This CDR3 reads CASSVRSRTTGELFF. CDR3 nucleotide sequence: TGTGCCAGCAGCGTAAGGTCGAGGACCACCGGGGAGCTGTTTTTT.

The rearrangement uses TRBV7-2 and TRBJ1-3; TRBD1 matches at 8 bases. Germline V gene lookup returns CDR1 SGHTA and CDR2 FQGNSA. This CDR3 region has 15 residues. The V and J ends lost 6 bases and 4 bases, in that order; junction bases with no gene match: 8. The DNA of the CDR3 is TGTGCCAGCAGTCGACAGGGGAGGAGAGGAAACACCATATATTTT. This encodes CASSRQGRRGNTIYF.

The genes are TRBV11-2 and TRBJ1-1; possibly TRBD1 for D (5 bases). Trimming shortened V by 4 bases and J by 1 base, and 7 bases separated the two germline ends. This CDR3 region has 13 residues. The germline V gene has CDR1 SGHAT and CDR2 FQNNGV. As DNA, the CDR3 is TGTGCCAGCAGCTACGGACAGAACACTGAAGCTTTCTTT. Amino acids: CASSYGQNTEAFF.

The chain recombines TRBV27 with TRBJ1-1, with 7 bases that match TRBD1. Germline loops: CDR1 MNHEY, CDR2 SMNVEV (reference sequence). J gave up 3 bases and V 7 bases, and 17 bases lay outside the gene matches. This CDR3 region has 17 residues. Written as DNA, the CDR3 is TGTGCCAGCACCTTGCCGGGACAGCCCAGATGGTACACTGAAGCTTTCTTT. Translating it yields CASTLPGQPRWYTEAFF.

This chain connects TRBV5-5 to TRBJ1-5; D gene uncertain. The germline gives CDR1 SGHKS, CDR2 YYEKEE (reference sequence). Between the trimmed V and J ends, which lost 2 bases and 0 bases, there was a span of 9 bases. The CDR3 totals 15 residues. CDR3: CASSLAVNSNQPQHF. The CDR3 coding sequence is TGTGCCAGCAGCTTAGCTGTTAATAGCAATCAGCCCCAGCATTTT.

The J gene is TRBJ2-1, the V gene TRBV20-1; D remains unclear. V lost 3 bases and J 3 bases, leaving 3 bases between the germline ends. This CDR3 has 11 residues. Germline lookup yields CDR1 DFQATT and CDR2 SNEGSKA (reference sequence). Written as DNA, the CDR3 is TGCAGTGCTAGCCTCTACAATGAGCAGTTCTTC. Residues: CSASLYNEQFF.

The sample holds one count of this clone. The chain has TRBV5-1 and TRBJ2-3; maybe TRBD2 (5 bases). V shed 0 bases and J shed 1 base, with 12 bases lying between them. The CDR3 has 16 amino acids. CDR1 and CDR2 (germline): SGHRS, YFSETQ. The CDR3 DNA sequence: TGCGCCAGCAGCTTGGGTTCGGACTGGGGCACAGATACGCAGTATTTT. Residues: CASSLGSDWGTDTQYF.

The chain carries TRBV7-3 and TRBJ2-5; D not resolved. From germline, CDR1 is SGHTA and CDR2 FQGTGA. V was trimmed by 8 bases and J by 1 base, leaving 11 bases between them. The CDR3 totals 13 residues. The DNA for the CDR3 is TGTGCCAGCGGCCTGTCGTTCCAAGAGACCCAGTACTTC. Translation: CASGLSFQETQYF.